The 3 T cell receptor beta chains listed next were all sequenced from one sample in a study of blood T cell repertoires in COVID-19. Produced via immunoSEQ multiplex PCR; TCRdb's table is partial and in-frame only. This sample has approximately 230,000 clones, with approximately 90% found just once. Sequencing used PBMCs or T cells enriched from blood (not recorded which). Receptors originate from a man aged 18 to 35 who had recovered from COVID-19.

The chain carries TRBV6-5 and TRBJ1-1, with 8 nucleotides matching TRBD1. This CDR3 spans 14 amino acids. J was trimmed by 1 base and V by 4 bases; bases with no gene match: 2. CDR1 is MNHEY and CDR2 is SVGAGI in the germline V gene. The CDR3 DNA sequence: TGTGCCAGCAGTTCCACAGGGGGGAACACTGAAGCTTTCTTT. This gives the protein CASSSTGGNTEAFF.

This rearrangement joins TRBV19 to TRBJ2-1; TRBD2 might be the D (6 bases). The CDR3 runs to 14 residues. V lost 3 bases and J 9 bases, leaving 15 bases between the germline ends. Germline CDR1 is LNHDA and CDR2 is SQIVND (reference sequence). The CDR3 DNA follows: TGTGCCAGTAGTATGCTGACTGCCGGGGGTGAGCAGTTCTTC. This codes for CASSMLTAGGEQFF.

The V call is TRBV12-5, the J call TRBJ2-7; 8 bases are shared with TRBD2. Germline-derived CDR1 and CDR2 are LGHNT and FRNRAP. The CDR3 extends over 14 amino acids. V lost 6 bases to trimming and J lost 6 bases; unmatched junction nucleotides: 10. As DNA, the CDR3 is TGTGCTAGTGGACAGGGACTAGAATTACGCGAGCAGTACTTC. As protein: CASGQGLELREQYF.